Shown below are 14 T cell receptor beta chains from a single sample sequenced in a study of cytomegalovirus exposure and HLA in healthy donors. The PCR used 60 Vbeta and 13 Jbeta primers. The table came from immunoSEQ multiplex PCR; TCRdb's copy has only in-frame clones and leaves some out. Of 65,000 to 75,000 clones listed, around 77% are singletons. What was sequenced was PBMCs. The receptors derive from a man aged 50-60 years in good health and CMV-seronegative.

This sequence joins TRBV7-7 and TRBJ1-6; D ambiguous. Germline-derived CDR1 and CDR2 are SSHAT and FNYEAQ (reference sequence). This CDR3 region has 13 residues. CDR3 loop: CAVQAGSNSPLHF. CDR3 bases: TGTGCTGTTCAGGCTGGATCAAATTCACCCCTCCACTTT. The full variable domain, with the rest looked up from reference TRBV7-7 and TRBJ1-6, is GAGVSQSPRYKVTKRGQDVTLRCDPISSHATLYWYQQALGQGPEFLTYFNYEAQPDKSGLPSDRFSAERPEGSISTLTIQRTEQRDSAMYRCAVQAGSNSPLHFGNGTRLTVT.

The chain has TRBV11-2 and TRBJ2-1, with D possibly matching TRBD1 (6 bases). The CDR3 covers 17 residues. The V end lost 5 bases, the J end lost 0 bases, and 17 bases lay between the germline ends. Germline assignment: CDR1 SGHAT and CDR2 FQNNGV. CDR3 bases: TGTGCCAGCAGCGCCTTGGGGGCGGCTAGCTCCTACAATGAGCAGTTCTTC. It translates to CASSALGAASSYNEQFF.

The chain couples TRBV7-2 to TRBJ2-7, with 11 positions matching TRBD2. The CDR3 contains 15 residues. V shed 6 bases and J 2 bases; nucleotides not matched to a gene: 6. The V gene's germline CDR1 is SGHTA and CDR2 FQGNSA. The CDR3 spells CASRGLADNPYEQYF. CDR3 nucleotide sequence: TGTGCCAGCAGGGGACTAGCGGATAATCCCTACGAGCAGTACTTC.

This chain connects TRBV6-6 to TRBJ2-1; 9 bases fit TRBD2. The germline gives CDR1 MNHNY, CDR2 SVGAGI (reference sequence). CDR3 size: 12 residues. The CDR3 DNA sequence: TGTGCTTCGACTAGCGGCTTCAATGAGCAGTTCTTC. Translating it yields CASTSGFNEQFF.

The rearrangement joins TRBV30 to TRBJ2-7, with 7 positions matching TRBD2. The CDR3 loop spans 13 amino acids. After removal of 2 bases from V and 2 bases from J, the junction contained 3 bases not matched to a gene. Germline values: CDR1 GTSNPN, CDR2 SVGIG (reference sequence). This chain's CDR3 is CAWSRRETYEQYF. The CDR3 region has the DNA TGTGCCTGGAGTAGGCGGGAGACCTACGAGCAGTACTTC.

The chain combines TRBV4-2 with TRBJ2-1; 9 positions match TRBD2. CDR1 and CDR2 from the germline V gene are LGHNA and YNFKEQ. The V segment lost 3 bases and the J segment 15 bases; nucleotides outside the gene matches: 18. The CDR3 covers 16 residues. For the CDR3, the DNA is TGTGCCAGCAGCCAGATTCTTGCGGGAGGGCCGAGTTGGGGGTTCTTC. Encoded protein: CASSQILAGGPSWGFF.

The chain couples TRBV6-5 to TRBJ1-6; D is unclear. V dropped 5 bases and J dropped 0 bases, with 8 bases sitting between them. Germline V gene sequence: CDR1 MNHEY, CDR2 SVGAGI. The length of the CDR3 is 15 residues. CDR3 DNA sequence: TGTGCCAGCAGTGCCCTTAGCTCCTATAATTCACCCCTCCACTTT. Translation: CASSALSSYNSPLHF.

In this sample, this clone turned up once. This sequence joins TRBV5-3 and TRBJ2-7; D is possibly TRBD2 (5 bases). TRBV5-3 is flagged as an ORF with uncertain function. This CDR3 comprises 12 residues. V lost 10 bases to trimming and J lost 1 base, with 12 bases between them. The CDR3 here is CAGAQRSYEQYF. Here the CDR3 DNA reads TGTGCCGGAGCCCAGCGGTCCTACGAGCAGTACTTC.

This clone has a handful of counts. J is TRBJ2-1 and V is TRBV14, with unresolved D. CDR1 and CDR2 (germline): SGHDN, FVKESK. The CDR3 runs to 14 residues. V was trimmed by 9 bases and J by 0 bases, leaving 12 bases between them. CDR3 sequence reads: CASSSFSSYNEQFF. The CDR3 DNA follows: TGTGCCAGTAGTTCCTTTAGCTCCTACAATGAGCAGTTCTTC.

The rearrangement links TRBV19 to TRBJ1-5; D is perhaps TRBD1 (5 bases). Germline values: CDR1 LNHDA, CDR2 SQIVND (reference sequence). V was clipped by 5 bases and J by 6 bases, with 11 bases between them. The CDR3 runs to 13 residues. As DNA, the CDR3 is TGTGCCAGTAGTCCGGGGGGGACTCAGCCCCAGCATTTT. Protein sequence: CASSPGGTQPQHF.

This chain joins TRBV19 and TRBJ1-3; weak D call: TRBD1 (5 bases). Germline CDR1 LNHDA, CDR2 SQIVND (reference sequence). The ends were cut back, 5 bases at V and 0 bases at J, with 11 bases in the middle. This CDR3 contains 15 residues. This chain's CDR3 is CASSGGLTSGNTIYF. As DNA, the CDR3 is TGTGCCAGTAGTGGGGGACTGACCTCTGGAAACACCATATATTTT.

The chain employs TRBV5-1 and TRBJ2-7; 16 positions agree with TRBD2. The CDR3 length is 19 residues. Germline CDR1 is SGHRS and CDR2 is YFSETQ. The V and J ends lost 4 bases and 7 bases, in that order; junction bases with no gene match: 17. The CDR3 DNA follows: TGCGCCAGCAGCATATCAGGGGCGGGACTAGCGGGAGGGCCTGGTGAGCAGTACTTC. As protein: CASSISGAGLAGGPGEQYF. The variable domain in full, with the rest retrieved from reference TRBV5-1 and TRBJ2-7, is KAGVTQTPRYLIKTRGQQVTLSCSPISGHRSVSWYQQTPGQGLQFLFEYFSETQRNKGNFPGRFSGRQFSNSRSEMNVSTLELGDSALYLCASSISGAGLAGGPGEQYFGPGTRLTVT.

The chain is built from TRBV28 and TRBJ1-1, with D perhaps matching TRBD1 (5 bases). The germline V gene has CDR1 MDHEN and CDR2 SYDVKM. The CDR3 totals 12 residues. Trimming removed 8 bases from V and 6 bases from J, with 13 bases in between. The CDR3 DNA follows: TGTGCCAGCCTCAACCCCAGGGCTGAAGCTTTCTTT. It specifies CASLNPRAEAFF.

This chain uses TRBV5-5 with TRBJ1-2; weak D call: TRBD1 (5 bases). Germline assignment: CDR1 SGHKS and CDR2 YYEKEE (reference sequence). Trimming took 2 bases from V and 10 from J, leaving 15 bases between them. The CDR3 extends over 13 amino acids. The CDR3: CASSFATAGFYTF. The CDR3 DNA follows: TGTGCCAGCAGCTTTGCGACAGCGGGTTTCTACACCTTC. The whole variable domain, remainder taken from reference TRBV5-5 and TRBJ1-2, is DAGVTQSPTHLIKTRGQQVTLRCSPISGHKSVSWYQQVLGQGPQFIFQYYEKEERGRGNFPDRFSARQFPNYSSELNVNALLLGDSALYLCASSFATAGFYTFGSGTRLTVV.